The 7 T cell receptor beta chains below were found in one sample sequenced in a study of read filtering for tumor transcriptome and immune sequencing. The library was built from around 0.4 ug RNA with molecular barcoded adaptors for alpha/delta and beta/gamma chains. From the reads, TCRdb called clonotypes with MiXCR, one entry per CDR3 protein. The sample holds roughly 56,000 distinct CDR3 sequences, roughly 18% seen once. Sequencing used a population of CD138-negative cells sorted from bone marrow. The source is a donor at least 40 years old with multiple myeloma.

In this sample, this clonotype turned up once. Given a much more abundant clone one base away, this may be a read error. The CDR3 carries no conserved terminal phenylalanine or tryptophan, so it likely arises from a read error. This chain connects TRBV11-2 to TRBJ1-1; D is possibly TRBD1 (5 bases). V lost 3 bases to trimming and J lost 5 bases, with 19 bases between them. Germline values: CDR1 SGHAT, CDR2 FQNNGV. The CDR3 covers 16 residues. CDR3 sequence reads: CASSLGGGKRGTEAFL. In DNA form, the CDR3 reads TGTGCCAGCAGCTTGGGAGGTGGCAAACGGGGGACTGAAGCTTTCTTA.

The table lists this clonotype with many counts. The chain uses TRBV12-3 or TRBV12-4 and TRBJ2-5, with D hard to call. The V and J ends lost 3 bases and 1 base respectively, with 9 bases between them. CDR3 length: 14 amino acids. As DNA, the CDR3 is TGTGCCAGCAGTTTTGGGAACAGCCAAGAGACCCAGTACTTC. Encoded protein: CASSFGNSQETQYF.

About this clonotype: This may be a read error, as it is one base from a much larger clone. No conserved phenylalanine or tryptophan ends this CDR3, so it is likely a read error. The gene calls are TRBV29-1 and TRBJ1-1, with D possibly matching TRBD1 (5 bases). V was clipped by 7 bases and J by 1 base, with 7 bases between them. Germline CDR1 is SQVTM and CDR2 is ANQGSEA. CDR3 length: 11 amino acids. The CDR3 DNA is TGCAGCGGGGGCCAGAACACTGAAGCTTTCCTT. It encodes CSGGQNTEAFL.

The chain joins TRBV6-5 to TRBJ1-1; D might be TRBD1 (5 bases). This CDR3 contains 14 residues. V gave up 1 base and J gave up 11 bases, with 17 bases separating them. Looked up from germline, CDR1 is MNHEY and CDR2 is SVGAGI. The CDR3, as DNA: TGTGCCAGCAGTTACTTCGAAGGAGGGGCGCAGGCTTTCTTT. Residues: CASSYFEGGAQAFF.

This clonotype was recorded many times. The V and J genes are TRBV6-1 and TRBJ1-3; D remains unclear. CDR1 and CDR2 (germline): MNHNS, SASEGT. The CDR3 totals 10 residues. Trimming removed 3 bases at V and 9 bases at J, with 3 bases between. Here the CDR3 DNA reads TGTGCCAGCAGTGATGCCACCATATATTTT. It encodes CASSDATIYF.

This clonotype appeared many times. The chain uses TRBV11-3 and TRBJ2-2; no clear D gene. This CDR3 contains 15 residues. Germline assignment: CDR1 SGHNT and CDR2 YENEEA. Trimming stripped 5 bases from V and 6 bases from J, with 16 bases between. The CDR3 coding sequence is TGTGCCAGCAGCCGTGTGTCGGGCGCGTCCGGGGAGCTGTTTTTT. Translation: CASSRVSGASGELFF.

This clonotype showed up just a few times. The chain has TRBV7-2 and TRBJ1-5; possible D gene TRBD1, 6 bases. Trimming removed 2 bases from V and 0 bases from J, with 11 bases in between. Germline loops: CDR1 SGHTA, CDR2 FQGNSA. This CDR3 is built from 16 residues. CDR3 coding DNA: TGTGCCAGCAGCTTACTGGACAGATTTAGCAATCAGCCCCAGCATTTT. Translating gives CASSLLDRFSNQPQHF.